The next 25 T cell receptor beta chains were all read from a single sample in a study of blood T cell repertoires in COVID-19. Sequencing used immunoSEQ multiplex PCR; TCRdb keeps in-frame clones, though not all of them. The sample has fewer than 85,000 clones, about four fifths seen once. The specimen sequenced was peripheral blood. The receptors shown here come from an elderly woman with active or convalescent COVID-19.

CDR3 loop: CASSLVGLETGELFF. CDR3 nucleotides: TGTGCCAGCAGCTTAGTTGGGCTCGAGACCGGGGAGCTGTTTTTT. V gene TRBV7-2 combines with J gene TRBJ2-2; D remains ambiguous. The CDR3 is 15 amino acids. Germline values: CDR1 SGHTA, CDR2 FQGNSA. Trimming cost V 1 base and J 5 bases, with 11 bases left between them.

The V gene is TRBV9, the J gene TRBJ2-2; tentative D call: TRBD2 (6 bases). Trimming removed 1 base from V and 3 bases from J, with 10 bases in between. Germline V gene lookup returns CDR1 SGDLS and CDR2 YYNGEE. The CDR3 runs to 15 residues. The CDR3 DNA reads TGTGCCAGCAGCGTATCTAGCGTGGACACCGGGGAGCTGTTTTTT. The encoded protein is CASSVSSVDTGELFF.

The CDR3 DNA is TGTGCCAGCTCACCATACGGGGGACGAACAGATACGCAGTATTTT. The encoded protein is CASSPYGGRTDTQYF. The chain is built from TRBV18 and TRBJ2-3; tentative D call: TRBD2 (6 bases). V lost 2 bases, J lost 3 bases, and 12 bases lay in between. This CDR3 contains 15 residues. Germline CDR1 KGHSH, CDR2 LQKENI.

J is TRBJ2-5 and V is TRBV5-4; tentatively, D is TRBD1 (5 bases). The CDR3 is 12 amino acids. V lost 0 bases, J lost 5 bases, and 5 bases lay in between. The germline CDR1 and CDR2 sequences are SGHNT and YYREEE (reference sequence). The chain's CDR3 is CASSLDRETQYF. CDR3 DNA sequence: TGTGCCAGCAGCTTGGACAGGGAGACCCAGTACTTC.

The chain employs TRBV2 and TRBJ1-6; 11 bases match TRBD1. The J segment lost 9 bases and the V segment lost 7 bases, leaving 11 bases of the junction unmatched. This CDR3 region has 16 residues. Per germline, CDR1 SNHLY and CDR2 FYNNEI. As DNA, the CDR3 is TGTGCCAGCATGGGGTTAACCGGGACAGGGGGTTCACCCCTCCACTTT. Protein: CASMGLTGTGGSPLHF.

This chain connects TRBV5-1 to TRBJ1-1; D gene unclear. V was pared by 0 bases and J by 4 bases, with 13 bases between. CDR1 SGHRS and CDR2 YFSETQ come from the germline V gene. This CDR3 spans 15 amino acids. The CDR3 DNA sequence: TGCGCCAGCAGCTTGGCCCAGATACGTGGCACTGAAGCTTTCTTT. Protein: CASSLAQIRGTEAFF. The variable domain in full, with the rest retrieved from reference TRBV5-1 and TRBJ1-1, is KAGVTQTPRYLIKTRGQQVTLSCSPISGHRSVSWYQQTPGQGLQFLFEYFSETQRNKGNFPGRFSGRQFSNSRSEMNVSTLELGDSALYLCASSLAQIRGTEAFFGQGTRLTVV.

This clone was observed once. The chain couples TRBV15 to TRBJ1-5; possibly TRBD1 for D (6 bases). V lost 0 bases and J lost 11, with 23 bases in between. This CDR3 comprises 17 residues. Germline CDR1 is LNHNV and CDR2 is YYDKDF (reference sequence). This chain's CDR3 is CATSRELTGQSLRAQHF. The CDR3 DNA follows: TGTGCCACCAGCAGAGAGTTAACTGGACAGAGCCTCAGAGCCCAGCATTTT.

This clone was detected only a few times. This sample also contains other DNA sequences that code for the same CDR3. Here the CDR3 DNA reads TGTGCCAGTAGAGTCGGGGAAGACAGGGCCTTTGAAAAACTGTTTTTT. It specifies CASRVGEDRAFEKLFF. The chain is built from TRBV19 and TRBJ1-4; TRBD1 matches 7 bases. The J segment lost 7 bases and the V segment lost 6 bases, leaving 14 bases of the junction unmatched. This CDR3 has 16 residues. Germline V gene sequence: CDR1 LNHDA, CDR2 SQIVND (reference sequence). Full variable domain (missing parts from reference TRBV19 and TRBJ1-4): DGGITQSPKYLFRKEGQNVTLSCEQNLNHDAMYWYRQDPGQGLRLIYYSQIVNDFQKGDIAEGYSVSREKKESFPLTVTSAQKNPTAFYLCASRVGEDRAFEKLFFGSGTQLSVL.

The chain is built from TRBV5-1 and TRBJ2-2; the D gene is possibly TRBD1 (5 bases). Germline lookup yields CDR1 SGHRS and CDR2 YFSETQ. The V and J ends lost 0 bases and 4 bases respectively, with 13 bases between them. The CDR3 consists of 16 residues. This CDR3 reads CASSLGMQGATGELFF. In DNA, the CDR3 is TGCGCCAGCAGCTTGGGGATGCAGGGTGCCACCGGGGAGCTGTTTTTT.

The chain links TRBV6-2 or TRBV6-3 to TRBJ2-1; 9 bases fit TRBD2. Looked up from germline, CDR1 is MNHEY and CDR2 is SVGEGT. This CDR3 comprises 16 residues. Trimming at V came to 6 bases and at J to 4 bases, leaving 10 bases not matched to a gene. For the CDR3, the DNA is TGTGCCAGCAGCCAATGGCGCGGGGGGGTTTACAATGAGCAGTTCTTC. Translation: CASSQWRGGVYNEQFF.

The chain carries TRBV18 and TRBJ2-1; 10 bases match TRBD2. The V gene end was trimmed by 6 bases and the J gene end by 3 bases; junction bases not matched to a gene: 5. The CDR3 spans 15 residues. Per germline, CDR1 KGHSH and CDR2 LQKENI. This CDR3 is CASSATSGDYNEQFF. CDR3 in DNA: TGTGCCAGCTCGGCAACTAGCGGGGACTACAATGAGCAGTTCTTC.

The rearrangement joins TRBV7-2 to TRBJ1-2; TRBD1 agrees at 10 bases. This CDR3 spans 14 amino acids. Germline CDR1 and CDR2: SGHTA and FQGNSA. After removal of 4 bases from V and 8 bases from J, the junction contained 7 bases not matched to a gene. The DNA of the CDR3 is TGTGCCAGCAGCTCCAGACAGGGGGCGAAGGGCTACACCTTC. Encoded protein: CASSSRQGAKGYTF.

The chain carries TRBV30 and TRBJ2-5; TRBD1 matches 10 bases. The germline V gene encodes CDR1 GTSNPN and CDR2 SVGIG (reference sequence). With 2 bases clipped from V and 5 bases from J, the junction kept 5 bases outside the gene matches. The CDR3 has 14 residues. The CDR3 nucleotides read TGTGCCTGGAGTCCGGACAGGGGGACCGAGACCCAGTACTTC. Translating it yields CAWSPDRGTETQYF.

V and J are TRBV5-8 and TRBJ2-7, with D perhaps matching TRBD1 (6 bases). CDR3 length: 14 residues. Germline CDR1 is SGHTS and CDR2 is YDEGEE. V was trimmed by 4 bases and J by 3 bases, leaving 14 bases between them. DNA of the CDR3: TGTGCCAGCAGCCGACCGGGACATGGCTACGAGCAGTACTTC. It specifies CASSRPGHGYEQYF.

The chain links TRBV2 to TRBJ1-4; D unresolved. This CDR3 comprises 15 residues. V was shortened by 7 bases and J by 4 bases, with 16 bases between the two germline ends. Germline V lookup: CDR1 SNHLY, CDR2 FYNNEI. Written as DNA, the CDR3 is TGTGCCAGCAATTATGATCCAGACTTTAATGAAAAACTGTTTTTT. Translation: CASNYDPDFNEKLFF. The whole variable domain, remainder taken from reference TRBV2 and TRBJ1-4, is EPEVTQTPSHQVTQMGQEVILRCVPISNHLYFYWYRQILGQKVEFLVSFYNNEISEKSEIFDDQFSVERPDGSNFTLKIRSTKLEDSAMYFCASNYDPDFNEKLFFGSGTQLSVL.

The CDR3 DNA is TGTGCCAGCAGCTCGGACAGATCCAATGAGCAGTTCTTC. This sequence encodes CASSSDRSNEQFF. This sequence joins TRBV7-8 and TRBJ2-1, with TRBD1 as a possible D gene (6 bases). CDR1 and CDR2 (germline): SGHVS, FQNEAQ. The V end was cut by 4 bases, the J end by 6 bases, with 10 bases between. This CDR3 is built from 13 residues. The full variable domain, its missing parts supplied by reference TRBV7-8 and TRBJ2-1, is GAGVSQSPRYKVAKRGQDVALRCDPISGHVSLFWYQQALGQGPEFLTYFQNEAQLDKSGLPSDRFFAERPEGSVSTLKIQRTQQEDSAVYLCASSSDRSNEQFFGPGTRLTVL.

The gene calls are TRBV10-3 and TRBJ2-5, with TRBD1 identical over 11 bases. Germline V lookup: CDR1 ENHRY, CDR2 SYGVKD. V shed 0 bases and J 2 bases; nucleotides not matched to a gene: 5. The length of the CDR3 is 17 residues. Here the CDR3 reads CAISESIGTGGQETQYF. CDR3 DNA sequence: TGTGCCATCAGTGAGTCGATTGGGACAGGGGGGCAAGAGACCCAGTACTTC.

The rearrangement links TRBV4-1 to TRBJ1-6; D may be TRBD1 (6 bases). CDR1 MGHRA and CDR2 YSYEKL come from the germline V gene. V was pared by 0 bases and J by 5 bases, with 14 bases between. The CDR3 has 17 residues. CDR3 protein: CASSQDPGDTDNSPLHF. DNA for the CDR3: TGCGCCAGCAGCCAAGATCCTGGGGACACCGATAATTCACCCCTCCACTTT.

This clone showed up many times. The chain combines TRBV7-8 with TRBJ2-2, with D tentatively TRBD2 (5 bases). The CDR3 runs 13 residues. V was clipped by 1 base and J by 8 bases, with 8 bases between them. Germline values: CDR1 SGHVS, CDR2 FQNEAQ. CDR3 sequence: CASSLVEGGELFF. CDR3 coding DNA: TGTGCCAGCAGCTTAGTTGAGGGAGGGGAGCTGTTTTTT.

This chain connects TRBV6-2 or TRBV6-3 to TRBJ1-1; TRBD1 aligns across 9 bases. Germline trimming cut 5 bases from V and 5 bases from J; bases unmatched to any gene: 9. The CDR3 has 15 residues. Germline V lookup: CDR1 MNHEY, CDR2 SVGEGT. The CDR3 DNA reads as TGTGCCAGCAGTCCCGCGACAGGGGGAGGGACTGAAGCTTTCTTT. Translating gives CASSPATGGGTEAFF.

The chain links TRBV29-1 to TRBJ1-1, with TRBD1 matching over 11 bases. This CDR3 region has 13 residues. Germline V gives CDR1 SQVTM, CDR2 ANQGSEA. V trimming: 7 bases; J trimming: 4 bases; junction bases outside the gene matches: 5. Here the CDR3 DNA reads TGCAGCGCCGGACAGGGGGCGAGCACTGAAGCTTTCTTT. Amino acid sequence: CSAGQGASTEAFF. The full variable domain, completed using reference TRBV29-1 and TRBJ1-1, is SAVISQKPSRDICQRGTSLTIQCQVDSQVTMMFWYRQQPGQSLTLIATANQGSEATYESGFVIDKFPISRPNLTFSTLTVSNMSPEDSSIYLCSAGQGASTEAFFGQGTRLTVV.

This chain links TRBV5-1 with TRBJ2-2; the D gene is possibly TRBD2 (6 bases). V lost 0 bases and J lost 6, with 9 bases in between. The CDR3 is 14 residues long. CDR1 and CDR2 from the germline V gene are SGHRS and YFSETQ. The CDR3 DNA is TGCGCCAGCAGCTTGGTAGGGGAGGCCGGGGAGCTGTTTTTT. It translates to CASSLVGEAGELFF.

The gene calls are TRBV4-3 and TRBJ1-1, with 9 nucleotides matching TRBD1. The CDR3 length is 17 residues. Germline values: CDR1 LGHNA, CDR2 YSLEER. V dropped 1 base and J dropped 3; count of bases not matched to a gene: 9. CDR3 sequence reads: CASSQAPTGGPDTEAFF. CDR3 DNA: TGCGCCAGCAGCCAAGCCCCAACAGGGGGCCCCGACACTGAAGCTTTCTTT.

J is TRBJ2-1 and V is TRBV7-3; weak D call: TRBD2 (7 bases). The CDR3 covers 17 residues. Trimming took off 3 bases at V and 7 bases at J, with 22 bases between the two ends. Germline V lookup: CDR1 SGHTA, CDR2 FQGTGA. This CDR3 is CASSLTSVGRGRNEQFF. For the CDR3, the DNA is TGTGCCAGCAGCTTGACCTCGGTGGGGCGGGGGCGGAATGAGCAGTTCTTC.

This clone was seen a handful of times. The chain couples TRBV30 to TRBJ1-6; D possibly corresponds to TRBD1 (5 bases). CDR1 and CDR2 from the germline V gene are GTSNPN and SVGIG (reference sequence). V dropped 7 bases and J dropped 10 bases, with 17 bases sitting between them. The CDR3 covers 13 residues. The CDR3 bases are TGTGCCTCCTCGGCGGGGGGTCGATCACCCCTCCACTTT. Translated: CASSAGGRSPLHF.